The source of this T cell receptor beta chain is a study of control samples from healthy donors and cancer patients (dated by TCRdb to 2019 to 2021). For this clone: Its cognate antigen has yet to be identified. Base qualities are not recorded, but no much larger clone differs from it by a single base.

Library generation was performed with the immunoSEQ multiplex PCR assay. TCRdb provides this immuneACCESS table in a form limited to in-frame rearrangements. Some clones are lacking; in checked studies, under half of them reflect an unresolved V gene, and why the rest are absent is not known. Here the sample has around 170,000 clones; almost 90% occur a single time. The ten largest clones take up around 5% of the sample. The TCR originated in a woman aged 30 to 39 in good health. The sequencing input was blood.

The CDR3 corresponds to CASSQDPGGLPYQETQYF. The bases read TGCGCCAGCAGCCAAGATCCGGGAGGACTCCCGTACCAAGAGACCCAGTACTTC. The chain is encoded by TRBV4-1 joined to TRBJ2-5; 7 central nucleotides agree with TRBD2. CDR1 and CDR2, looked up from the germline V gene, are MGHRA and YSYEKL. The CDR3 measures 18 amino acids from cysteine to phenylalanine. The sequence is cut down to CDR3 DNA, 54 bases in frame from base 1. The junction shows trimming of 0 bases on V and 0 bases on J, and the gene matches do not reach 10 bases of it.